The present entry profiles one T cell receptor beta chain with its context. Its specificity is unknown. The sample belongs to a study of T cells expressing NK-cell markers. As for the study in general: All TCR beta repertoires analysed originated from sorted CD3+CD56+NKG2C+, CD3+CD56+NKG2C- and CD3+CD56-NKG2C+ T cells. One of eight sequenced donors was HCMV-seronegative; the other seven were seropositive.

TCRdb reprocessed the 5' RACE reads and stores each CDR3 protein as one record, lacking DNA. This repertoire includes 300,000 to 500,000 distinct CDR3 sequences. Germline CDR1 KGHSH, CDR2 LQKENI. The CDR3 totals 14 residues. Whole-study results and caveats: Similarly, these clonotypes led the CD3+CD56-NKG2C+ fraction as well in a few donors.

The clonotype comes from a woman aged 50 to 65 in good health. What was sequenced was blood T cells: a sorted CD56 or NKG2C T cell subset, CD4+ or CD8+ T cells, or bulk PBMC T cells (not recorded which). This sequence joins TRBV18 and TRBJ2-2. This CDR3 is CASLDGYYTGELFF.